This TCR beta chain comes out of a study of T cell responses to AZD1222 COVID-19 vaccine. Trimming removed 2 bases from V and 6 bases from J, with 12 bases in between. CDR1 SGDLS and CDR2 YYNGEE come from the germline V gene. This CDR3 has 15 residues. The protocol was immunoSEQ multiplex PCR, while the TCRdb copy is restricted to in-frame clones and leaves out a portion. Of tens of thousands of clones listed, more than 75% are singletons. Source: peripheral blood, taken 28 days after the second AZD1222 dose. The J gene is TRBJ1-6, the V gene TRBV9; TRBD1 might be the D (6 bases). The TCR originated in an adult who received the AZD1222 COVID-19 vaccine. CDR3 bases: TGTGCCAGCAGCGTTGGGGACACGTTTAATTCACCCCTCCACTTT. This codes for CASSVGDTFNSPLHF.